This paragraph covers one T cell receptor beta chain sequence. Its cognate antigen has yet to be identified. Base qualities are not recorded, but no much larger clone differs from it by a single base. In total, roughly 670 healthy bone marrow donors made up the cohort. At the time of sampling, all cohort members were nominally healthy, though unrecorded immune exposures were likely present. The donor was CMV seronegative and was included in the group of 352 seronegative cohort members. Every donor gave a peripheral blood sample, and the peripheral blood mononuclear cells from that sample were used for TCR beta sequencing. The Qiagen DNeasy Blood Extraction Kit was used to extract genomic DNA from the blood cell samples. CDR1 SNHLY and CDR2 FYNNEI were looked up in the germline V gene. The germline V and J ends show losses of 5 bases and 4 bases respectively, and no gene match explains 7 bases of the junction. Including the terminal cysteine and phenylalanine, the CDR3 comprises 14 residues. The CDR3 DNA has 42 bases and is translated from base 1.

Libraries were prepared through the immunoSEQ multiplex PCR assay. The multiplex PCR relied on a mix of 60 forward primers for TCR Vbeta segments and 13 reverse primers for TCR Jbeta segments. Amplification of the CDR3 region of rearranged TCR beta genes was performed with a multiplex PCR assay on genomic DNA. The Illumina HiSeq System was used to sequence the amplified TCR beta libraries as 87-base-pair reads. As for the authors' bioinformatics: In a later analysis, tens of millions of unique TCR beta chains were counted across the 500 to 700 repertoires, and roughly 11 million of these chains were shared by at least two donors. To remove PCR and sequencing errors, raw reads were error-corrected and collapsed into unique sequences using a nearest-neighbor algorithm that merged closely related sequences. V, D and J gene segments were assigned by aligning CDR3 sequences to IMGT reference sequences. For a sequence to be retained, at least a six-nucleotide match to both a V gene segment and a J gene segment was required. A rearrangement was called productive if the CDR3 had no stop codons and remained in frame with V and J, and every other rearrangement was called non-productive. CDR3 was defined according to IMGT convention as the region running from the second conserved V-encoded cysteine to the conserved J-encoded phenylalanine. In an earlier analysis of approximately 500 of the donors, sequences lacking an unambiguous match to a single V gene segment were excluded. In an earlier analysis of around 590 of the donors, a V segment was called functional when productive rearrangements were above 56.7%, and segregating when the standard deviation between donors exceeded 5%. A statistical classification framework was built to diagnose cytomegalovirus status from the catalog of TCR beta chain sequences. V and J gene assignment, in a later analysis, came from comparing TCR nucleotide sequences with IMGT/GENE-DB human TR gene sequences. The TCRdist pipeline was used in a later analysis to assign CDR3 sequences and most-parsimonious VDJ recombination scenarios. In a later analysis, each TCR beta chain was defined by its CDR3 amino acid sequence together with its V-gene family, and reads without a unique V-gene family were excluded. As a way to deal with suspected cross-contamination and a sequencing artifact, a later analysis dropped over 550 nucleotide sequences that were highly shared and had low generation probability. In a later analysis, a clonal expansion index for each public chain was calculated from normalized within-repertoire ranks of inferred template counts. In a later analysis, generation probabilities were computed with a VDJ recombination model fitted to out-of-frame rearrangements, and the resulting probabilities were checked against IGoR. A later analysis scored TCR-TCR, TCR-HLA and TCR-CMV co-occurrence with hypergeometric tests, applying a repertoire-size bias correction to TCR pairs. False discovery rates were estimated in a later analysis by permuting HLA or CMV assignments 20 times. In a later analysis, co-occurring TCRs were grouped with DBSCAN, and TCRdist sequence similarity was added when clustering was performed within HLA-allele-positive subsets. For co-occurrence clustering, repertoires with fewer than 30,000 or more than 120,000 public chains were excluded, along with about five repertoires with anomalous nucleotide sharing. Not all clones reach the TCRdb copy of this immuneACCESS table, which keeps in-frame sequences only. Checked studies attribute under half of the gap to unresolved V genes and leave the rest unexplained. The V and J calls and the clone size are those of that table, but D and trimming were determined from the DNA. The sample has 95,000 to 100,000 clones on record, about 80% of them singletons. Jointly, the top ten make up 3.5% to 5% of the sample.

The entry originates in a study of cytomegalovirus exposure and HLA in healthy donors (dated by TCRdb to 2017 to 2019). In the study overall: In an earlier analysis of several hundred of the donors, roughly 300 Gb of sequence data and approximately 120 million unique TCR beta sequences from about 190 million T cells were reported. An early release covering over 500 HLA-typed donors comprised 250 to 350 gigabases of sequencing data and around 85 million unique TCR sequences. Among the 398 genotyped donors, around 81% belonged to the genetic ancestry cluster associated with self-reported Caucasian donors. The study aimed to test whether cataloging public T cell receptors could reveal signatures of past pathogen exposure. Using immunosequencing, the study profiled T cell repertoires from 666 subjects and related those repertoires to cytomegalovirus serostatus. Along with the roughly 670-subject first cohort, a separate validation cohort of over 90 different subjects was used. High-throughput TCR immunosequencing, statistical association of individual TCRs with disease status, and machine learning were combined to predict cytomegalovirus infection status. A later analysis re-analyzed previously published TCR beta repertoires from 600 to 850 donors and added high-resolution HLA genotyping to study TCR occurrence patterns. In the later analysis, no new phenotypic data were used to find candidate immune exposures; instead, reliance was placed on TCR beta sequences and their occurrence across donors. An earlier analysis of approximately 630 of the donors applied high-throughput TCR beta sequencing to assess whether each TCR beta V gene segment acted as functional or pseudogenic. Donor age, sex, ethnicity and CMV serostatus were collected together with the repertoire data. A later genetic analysis took genome-wide SNP genotypes for about 55% of the roughly 670 donors and used that subset as a discovery cohort. Every repertoire in the discovery cohort had been generated on one and the same sequencing platform. Class I and class II HLA loci were covered by the typing at four-digit resolution. Typing coverage differed by locus: A, B, C, DRB1 and DQB1 were typed in about 620-640 donors, DQA1 in about 500, DPA1 in some 600, and DPB1 in roughly 450. Because of strong linkage in the cohort, 5 or 6 DR-DQ haplotypes were treated as single units for association and clustering. Across approximately 400 genotyped donors of the cohort, an average of roughly 250,000 unique TCR beta nucleotide sequences per donor were sequenced, and roughly a sixth of those sequences were non-productive. What the work shows at the level of the full study, not this receptor alone: The cohort was sequenced for TCR beta chains only, and without alpha or paired-chain data the features that could be detected were limited. In a later analysis, around 17,000 TCR beta sequences were associated with specific HLA alleles at a false discovery rate of 0.05. About 17 rarely observed V segments, including chromosome 9 orphons, were excluded from the earlier analysis of about 500 of the donors because counts were too low. The 87-base-pair reads could not distinguish some IMGT-functional V segments, including TRBV6-2 and TRBV6-3, so those segments were excluded. In the study, 150 to 200 TCR beta chains were listed as associated with cytomegalovirus. A later analysis found that most CMV-associated TCR beta chains appeared HLA-restricted, with HLA associations seemingly driven largely by CMV exposure. In a later analysis, the rate of TCR association differed among HLA loci, with DRB1 alleles having the most associated TCRs and HLA-C alleles having the fewest. A cluster of highly shared sequence variants was judged likely to represent a technical artifact of the sequencing pipeline. Most TCR sequences were seen in very few donors, while some public TCRs were found in many individuals. It was suggested by the authors that the approach could potentially be generalized to other disease states and immunological phenotypes. In vitro tests confirmed that a few of the cytomegalovirus-associated TCR beta chains recognize cytomegalovirus antigens. Correlated functional status among segregating V segments might reflect linkage disequilibrium, but an unknown experimental factor could not be ruled out. Presence/absence analyses assumed roughly uniform sequencing depth across donors, an assumption that may not hold. According to a later analysis, parvovirus B19, influenza, CMV and Epstein-Barr virus appeared linked to several top co-occurrence clusters. In both the original and validation cohorts, the classifier was reported to diagnose cytomegalovirus status with high specificity and sensitivity. Because some donors lacked HLA typing at each locus, the association tests relied only on the typed subset. In a later analysis, HLA-associated TCR beta chains were found to be more clonally expanded and to have lower generation probabilities than equally common non-associated chains. An earlier analysis of roughly 570 of the donors showed that most TCR beta V segments appeared in productive rearrangements either about 87% or about 30% of the time, which broadly matched IMGT annotations. When HLA alleles, especially DR and DQ, strongly co-occurred, attributing TCR associations to individual alleles was difficult. A further reported finding was that TCR beta sequences accurately predicted the HLA-A and HLA-B alleles for most subjects in the first cohort. For the cohort, immune exposure information was limited to CMV serostatus. In a later genetic analysis, a missense DCLRE1C variant was associated with V-gene and J-gene trimming of TCR beta chains, and the association was replicated in an independent cohort. According to a later genetic analysis, donors in an Asian-associated ancestry cluster had fewer N-insertions in productive TCRs than the roughly 700-donor mean.

The V gene is TRBV2 and the J gene is TRBJ2-5; 7 junctional bases match TRBD2. The sample comprised PBMCs. The TCR was taken from a man aged 35 to 55 in good health and CMV-seronegative. The nucleotide sequence is TGTGCCAGCAGTTTGGCGGGGGTCAGAGAGACCCAGTACTTC. The resulting protein is CASSLAGVRETQYF.